Below, one TCR beta chain is given with its context. Peripheral blood CD8+ and CD4+ T cells were profiled by TCR beta sequencing. The data belong to a study of CD8 T cells in Susac syndrome. Random hexamers were used to reverse transcribe an amount of roughly 0.5 to 1 ug RNA. One entry per CDR3 protein results from TCRdb running MiXCR on the immunoSEQ multiplex PCR reads. Seen here are 150,000 to 200,000 distinct CDR3 sequences, around 90% observed once, and the top ten hold 0.085% to 0.1%. The length of the CDR3 is 13 residues. V was pared by 3 bases and J by 4 bases, with 1 base of the junction left unmatched. Germline assignment: CDR1 SGHRS and CDR2 YFSETQ.

Sequences were obtained from CD4+ T cells from PBMCs. The source of this sequence is a human donor with Susac syndrome. The chain couples TRBV5-1 to TRBJ2-7; 10 nucleotides match TRBD2. CDR3 bases: TGCGCCAGCAGCTCTAGCGGGGGTTACGAGCAGTACTTC. It encodes CASSSSGGYEQYF.